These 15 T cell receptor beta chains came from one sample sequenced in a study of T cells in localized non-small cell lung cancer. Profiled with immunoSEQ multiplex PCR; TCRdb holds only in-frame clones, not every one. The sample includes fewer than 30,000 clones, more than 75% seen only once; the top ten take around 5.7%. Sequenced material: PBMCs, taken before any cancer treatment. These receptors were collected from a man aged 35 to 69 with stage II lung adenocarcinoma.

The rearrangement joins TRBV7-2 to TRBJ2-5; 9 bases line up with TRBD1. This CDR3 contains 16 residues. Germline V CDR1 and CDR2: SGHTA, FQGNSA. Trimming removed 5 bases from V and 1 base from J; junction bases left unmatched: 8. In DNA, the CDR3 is TGTGCCAGCAGCCTCGCCGTGGGACAGGGCCAAGAGACCCAGTACTTC. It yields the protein CASSLAVGQGQETQYF.

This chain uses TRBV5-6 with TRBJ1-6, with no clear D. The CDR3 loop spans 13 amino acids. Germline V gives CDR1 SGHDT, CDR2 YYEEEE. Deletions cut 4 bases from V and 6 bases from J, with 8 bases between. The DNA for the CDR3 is TGTGCCAGCAGCCCCTCCGGTAATTCACCCCTCCACTTT. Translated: CASSPSGNSPLHF.

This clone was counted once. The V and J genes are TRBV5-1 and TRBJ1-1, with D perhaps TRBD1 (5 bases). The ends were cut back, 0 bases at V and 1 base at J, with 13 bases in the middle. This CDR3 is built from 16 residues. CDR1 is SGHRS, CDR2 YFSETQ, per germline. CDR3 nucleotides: TGCGCCAGCAGCTTGGCGAGGGGCCTGGGGAACACTGAAGCTTTCTTT. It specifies CASSLARGLGNTEAFF. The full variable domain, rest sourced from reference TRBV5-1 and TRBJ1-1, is KAGVTQTPRYLIKTRGQQVTLSCSPISGHRSVSWYQQTPGQGLQFLFEYFSETQRNKGNFPGRFSGRQFSNSRSEMNVSTLELGDSALYLCASSLARGLGNTEAFFGQGTRLTVV.

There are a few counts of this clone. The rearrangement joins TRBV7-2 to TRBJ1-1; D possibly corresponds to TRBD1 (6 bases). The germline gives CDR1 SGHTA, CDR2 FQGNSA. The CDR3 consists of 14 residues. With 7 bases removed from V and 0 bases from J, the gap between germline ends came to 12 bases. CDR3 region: CASTDRSLNTEAFF. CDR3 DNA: TGTGCCAGCACCGACAGGAGTCTGAACACTGAAGCTTTCTTT.

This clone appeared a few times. The CDR3 region is CASRREGSSYEQYF. The CDR3 region has the DNA TGTGCCAGCAGAAGAGAGGGAAGCTCCTACGAGCAGTACTTC. The V call is TRBV6-1, the J call TRBJ2-7; a possible D gene is TRBD2 (5 bases). Per the germline V gene, CDR1 is MNHNS and CDR2 is SASEGT. This CDR3 has 14 amino acids. V gave up 6 bases and J gave up 0 bases, with 12 bases separating them.

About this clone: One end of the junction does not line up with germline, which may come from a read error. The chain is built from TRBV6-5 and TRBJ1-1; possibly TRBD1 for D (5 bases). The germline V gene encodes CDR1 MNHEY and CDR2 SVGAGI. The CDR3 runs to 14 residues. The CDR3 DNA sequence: TGTGCCAGCACTTACAACCAGGGGAACACTGAAGCTTTCTTT. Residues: CASTYNQGNTEAFF.

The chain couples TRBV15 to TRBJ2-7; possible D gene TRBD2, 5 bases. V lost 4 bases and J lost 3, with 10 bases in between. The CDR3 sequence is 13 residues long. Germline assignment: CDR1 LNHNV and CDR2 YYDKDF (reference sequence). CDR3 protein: CATSKPEGYEQYF. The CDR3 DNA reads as TGTGCCACCAGCAAGCCCGAGGGCTACGAGCAGTACTTC.

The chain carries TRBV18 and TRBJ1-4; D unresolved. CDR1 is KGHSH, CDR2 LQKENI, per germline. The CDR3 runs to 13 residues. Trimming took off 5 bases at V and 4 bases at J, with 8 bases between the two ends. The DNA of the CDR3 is TGTGCCAGCTCAGAGAGCCATAATGAAAAACTGTTTTTT. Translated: CASSESHNEKLFF.

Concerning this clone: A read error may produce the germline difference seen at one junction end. Here the CDR3 reads CASSPQSSNTGELFF. DNA for the CDR3: TGTGCCAGCTCCCCACAGAGTTCAAACACCGGGGAGCTGTTTTTT. J is TRBJ2-2 and V is TRBV18; D not resolved. Germline assignment: CDR1 KGHSH and CDR2 LQKENI. The CDR3 is 15 residues long.

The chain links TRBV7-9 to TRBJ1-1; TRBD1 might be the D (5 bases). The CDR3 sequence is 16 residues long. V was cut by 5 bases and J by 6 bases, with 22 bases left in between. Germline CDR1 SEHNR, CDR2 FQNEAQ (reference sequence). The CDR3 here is CASSVHRDPTDPEAFF. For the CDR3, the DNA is TGTGCCAGCAGCGTTCACCGGGACCCGACAGACCCTGAAGCTTTCTTT. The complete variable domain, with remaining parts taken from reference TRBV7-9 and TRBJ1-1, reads DTGVSQNPRHKITKRGQNVTFRCDPISEHNRLYWYRQTLGQGPEFLTYFQNEAQLEKSRLLSDRFSAERPKGSFSTLEIQRTEQGDSAMYLCASSVHRDPTDPEAFFGQGTRLTVV.

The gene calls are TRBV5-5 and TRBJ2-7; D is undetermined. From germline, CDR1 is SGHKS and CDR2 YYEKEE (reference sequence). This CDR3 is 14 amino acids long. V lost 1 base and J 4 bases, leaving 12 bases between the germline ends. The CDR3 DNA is TGTGCCAGCAGCTTGTCTCCGGGCCCGTACGAGCAGTACTTC. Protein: CASSLSPGPYEQYF.

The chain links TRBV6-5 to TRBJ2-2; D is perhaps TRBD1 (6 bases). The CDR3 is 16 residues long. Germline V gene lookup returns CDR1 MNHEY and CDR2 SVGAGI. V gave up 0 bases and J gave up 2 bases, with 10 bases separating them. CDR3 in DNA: TGTGCCAGCAGTTACTCCGGACAGCCCAACACCGGGGAGCTGTTTTTT. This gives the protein CASSYSGQPNTGELFF.

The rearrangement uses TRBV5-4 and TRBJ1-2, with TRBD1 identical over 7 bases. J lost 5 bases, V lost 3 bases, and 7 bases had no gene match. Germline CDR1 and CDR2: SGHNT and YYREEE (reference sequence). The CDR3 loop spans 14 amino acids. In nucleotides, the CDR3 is TGTGCCAGCAGCTCGCCGGGACAGATGTATGGCTACACCTTC. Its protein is CASSSPGQMYGYTF.

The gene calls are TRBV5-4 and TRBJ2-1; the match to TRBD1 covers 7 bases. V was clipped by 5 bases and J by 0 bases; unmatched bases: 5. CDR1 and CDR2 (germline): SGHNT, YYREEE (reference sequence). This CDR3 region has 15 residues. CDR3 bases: TGTGCCAGCAGGGAGGACAGGATCTCCTACAATGAGCAGTTCTTC. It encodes CASREDRISYNEQFF. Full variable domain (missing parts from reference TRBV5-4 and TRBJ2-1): ETGVTQSPTHLIKTRGQQVTLRCSSQSGHNTVSWYQQALGQGPQFIFQYYREEENGRGNFPPRFSGLQFPNYSSELNVNALELDDSALYLCASREDRISYNEQFFGPGTRLTVL.

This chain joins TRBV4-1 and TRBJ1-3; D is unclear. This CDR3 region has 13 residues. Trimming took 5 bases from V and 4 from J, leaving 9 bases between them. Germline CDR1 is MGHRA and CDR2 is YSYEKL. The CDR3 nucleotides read TGCGCCAGCAGCACCGGGCTCGGAAACACCATATATTTT. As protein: CASSTGLGNTIYF.